The 6 T cell receptor beta chains listed next were all sequenced from one sample in a study of cytomegalovirus exposure and HLA in healthy donors. Measured with immunoSEQ multiplex PCR; TCRdb has only the in-frame clones, and not every one. In the table there are 150,000 to 200,000 clones, approximately 86% of which are singletons. Sequencing was carried out using PBMCs. These receptors originate from a man between 18 and 29 years old in good health and CMV-seropositive.

V gene TRBV6-5 combines with J gene TRBJ1-2, with D hard to call. Between the trimmed V and J ends, which lost 0 bases and 2 bases, there was a span of 7 bases. Germline CDR1 is MNHEY and CDR2 is SVGAGI. The CDR3 is 14 amino acids. CDR3: CASSYSMFNYGYTF. The CDR3 DNA sequence: TGTGCCAGCAGTTACTCCATGTTCAACTATGGCTACACCTTC.

This chain links TRBV18 with TRBJ1-2; the D is unclear. V gave up 3 bases and J gave up 4 bases, with 12 bases separating them. The CDR3 contains 14 residues. Per the germline V gene, CDR1 is KGHSH and CDR2 is LQKENI. The DNA for the CDR3 is TGTGCCAGCTCACCCGGGTCGGGTAGCTATGGCTACACCTTC. It encodes CASSPGSGSYGYTF.

V and J are TRBV4-3 and TRBJ2-3; tentative D call: TRBD2 (7 bases). This CDR3 spans 16 amino acids. CDR1 is LGHNA, CDR2 YSLEER, per germline. The V end lost 3 bases, the J end lost 5 bases, and 18 bases lay between the germline ends. The CDR3 coding sequence is TGCGCCAGCAGCCAGGGGGGGGCCAAGGGGCGAGATACGCAGTATTTT. This encodes CASSQGGAKGRDTQYF.

The chain employs TRBV6-5 and TRBJ1-2; D is uncertain. Per the germline V gene, CDR1 is MNHEY and CDR2 is SVGAGI. Trimming took 5 bases from V and 4 from J, leaving 14 bases between them. This CDR3 is built from 14 residues. CDR3 region: CASSVYKESYGYTF. The CDR3 bases are TGTGCCAGCAGTGTTTACAAGGAGAGCTATGGCTACACCTTC.

Comments on this clone: The germline gene is not matched at one end of the junction; a read error may be the cause. The chain couples TRBV2 to TRBJ1-1, with 7 bases fitting TRBD1. The CDR3 is made up of 14 amino acids. Germline V lookup: CDR1 SNHLY, CDR2 FYNNEI. The CDR3 is CASSGTGLKTEAFF. The CDR3 bases are TGTGCCAGCAGTGGGACAGGCTTGAAAACTGAAGCTTTCTTT.

The V and J genes are TRBV5-1 and TRBJ1-1; D call uncertain. Germline V gives CDR1 SGHRS, CDR2 YFSETQ. CDR3 length: 14 amino acids. V dropped 4 bases and J dropped 1 base, with 11 bases sitting between them. The CDR3 loop reads CASSAAPTNTEAFF. CDR3 sequence (DNA): TGCGCCAGCAGCGCGGCCCCCACGAACACTGAAGCTTTCTTT.